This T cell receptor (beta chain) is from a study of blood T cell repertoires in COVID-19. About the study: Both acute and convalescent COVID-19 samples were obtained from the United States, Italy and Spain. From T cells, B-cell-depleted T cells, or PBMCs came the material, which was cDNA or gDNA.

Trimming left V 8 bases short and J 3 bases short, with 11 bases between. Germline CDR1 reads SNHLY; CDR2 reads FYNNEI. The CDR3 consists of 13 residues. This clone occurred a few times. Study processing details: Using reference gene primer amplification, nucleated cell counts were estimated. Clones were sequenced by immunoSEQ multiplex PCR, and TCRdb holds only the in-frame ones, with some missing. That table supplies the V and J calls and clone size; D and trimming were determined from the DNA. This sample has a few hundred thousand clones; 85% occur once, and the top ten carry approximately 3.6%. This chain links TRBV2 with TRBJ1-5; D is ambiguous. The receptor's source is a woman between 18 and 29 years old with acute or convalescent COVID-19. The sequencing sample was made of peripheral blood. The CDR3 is CASGSEDNQPQHF. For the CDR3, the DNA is TGTGCCAGCGGCAGTGAGGACAATCAGCCCCAGCATTTT.